The T cell receptor beta chain described here comes from a study of blood T cell repertoires in COVID-19. Study at large: There were acute and convalescent COVID-19 samples, and they came from the United States, Italy and Spain. T cells, B-cell-depleted T cells, or PBMCs supplied cDNA or gDNA.

As handled by the study authors: For nucleated cells, counts were estimated from reference gene primer amplification. TCRdb's copy holds only in-frame clones and misses some; the assay was immunoSEQ multiplex PCR. V and J calls and clone size are those listed in that table; D and trimming were worked out from the DNA. This sample has about 43,000 clones, with roughly 87% found just once. Germline V gives CDR1 LGHDT, CDR2 YNNKEL (reference sequence). V was cut by 0 bases and J by 3 bases, with 18 bases left in between. This CDR3 comprises 17 residues. The chain carries TRBV3-1 (or the pseudogene TRBV3-2) and TRBJ2-7; D is undetermined. Input material: peripheral blood. The origin of this receptor is a man aged 55 to 70 with active COVID-19. DNA of the CDR3: TGTGCCAGCAGCCAAGACCGAAAGGCGGCGGTATACTACGAGCAGTACTTC. The encoded protein is CASSQDRKAAVYYEQYF.